These 10 T cell receptor beta chains originate from one sample sequenced in a study of blood T cell repertoires in COVID-19. The protocol was immunoSEQ multiplex PCR, while the TCRdb copy is restricted to in-frame clones and leaves out a portion. The table has tens of thousands of clones, around 80% seen once; the top ten hold 5% to 6.5%. Sequenced input: peripheral blood. The receptors stem from a middle-aged man with active COVID-19.

The gene calls are TRBV28 and TRBJ2-7; 7 bases are a match to TRBD2. This CDR3 spans 14 amino acids. The germline gives CDR1 MDHEN, CDR2 SYDVKM. After removal of 7 bases from V and 0 bases from J, the junction contained 6 bases not matched to a gene. The CDR3 sequence is CASTPAGSSYEQYF. The CDR3 nucleotides are TGTGCCAGCACCCCAGCGGGGAGCTCCTACGAGCAGTACTTC.

This sequence joins TRBV7-8 and TRBJ2-7; TRBD1 agrees at 10 bases. V lost 5 bases to trimming and J lost 4 bases; unmatched junction nucleotides: 11. The CDR3 loop spans 16 amino acids. Germline assignment: CDR1 SGHVS and CDR2 FQNEAQ. The CDR3 spells CASSRDTGQGIYEQYF. The CDR3 DNA is TGTGCCAGCAGCCGAGACACGGGACAGGGGATTTACGAGCAGTACTTC.

CDR3 nucleotide sequence: TGCGCCAGCAGCTTGGGGGACAGAGATACGCAGTATTTT. This sequence encodes CASSLGDRDTQYF. The J gene is TRBJ2-3, the V gene TRBV5-1, with 7 bases identical to TRBD1. Germline-derived CDR1 and CDR2 are SGHRS and YFSETQ. The V segment lost 0 bases and the J segment 5 bases; nucleotides outside the gene matches: 0. CDR3 size: 13 residues.

This clone has a handful of counts. The V gene is TRBV20-1, the J gene TRBJ1-2, with D perhaps TRBD1 (5 bases). There are 11 residues in the CDR3. Looked up from germline, CDR1 is DFQATT and CDR2 is SNEGSKA (reference sequence). V was cut by 7 bases and J by 8 bases, with 14 bases left in between. The CDR3, as DNA: TGCAGTGTCTCGGGAGAGGGGGGCTACACCTTC. It is translated as CSVSGEGGYTF.

The chain couples TRBV3-1 (or the pseudogene TRBV3-2) to TRBJ2-7; 11 bases are shared with TRBD1. V shed 4 bases, J shed 7 bases, and the junction held 12 bases outside the gene matches. The CDR3 contains 16 residues. Per the germline V gene, CDR1 is LGHDT and CDR2 is YNNKEL (reference sequence). The CDR3 bases are TGTGCCAGCAGCCGGGGTCCAGGACAGGGGGCGGCGGAGCAGTACTTC. Translation: CASSRGPGQGAAEQYF.

The chain recombines TRBV5-6 with TRBJ1-2, with 7 bases identical to TRBD1. Germline CDR1 SGHDT, CDR2 YYEEEE. Trimming cost V 4 bases and J 3 bases; bases outside gene matches: 6. The CDR3 has 14 amino acids. CDR3 sequence reads: CASSPVGTDYGYTF. The CDR3, as DNA: TGTGCCAGCAGCCCCGTCGGGACAGACTATGGCTACACCTTC.

The chain employs TRBV2 and TRBJ1-2, with 8 bases identical to TRBD1. Losses at the gene ends were 5 bases for V and 6 bases for J; bases not matched to a gene: 5. This CDR3 contains 13 residues. Germline values: CDR1 SNHLY, CDR2 FYNNEI. The CDR3 loop is CASSYRGKDGYTF. CDR3 DNA sequence: TGTGCCAGCAGTTACAGGGGGAAAGATGGCTACACCTTC. Drawing the rest from reference TRBV2 and TRBJ1-2, the complete variable domain is EPEVTQTPSHQVTQMGQEVILRCVPISNHLYFYWYRQILGQKVEFLVSFYNNEISEKSEIFDDQFSVERPDGSNFTLKIRSTKLEDSAMYFCASSYRGKDGYTFGSGTRLTVV.

A few counts support this clone. The genes are TRBV3-1 (or the pseudogene TRBV3-2) and TRBJ2-7, with TRBD2 matching 8 bases. The CDR3 covers 17 residues. Trimming removed 4 bases from V and 5 bases from J; junction bases left unmatched: 16. CDR1 and CDR2 (germline): LGHDT, YNNKEL (reference sequence). The CDR3 nucleotides read TGTGCCAGCAGCCCACCTGGGAGCCTAGCGGGTGGGGACGAGCAGTACTTC. As protein: CASSPPGSLAGGDEQYF.

This clone was recorded a few times. J is TRBJ2-7 and V is TRBV5-1, with 9 bases identical to TRBD1. The germline gives CDR1 SGHRS, CDR2 YFSETQ. The CDR3 totals 14 residues. Germline trimming cut 4 bases from V and 4 bases from J; bases unmatched to any gene: 6. CDR3 region: CASSATGGRYEQYF. CDR3 DNA sequence: TGCGCCAGCAGCGCTACAGGGGGCCGGTACGAGCAGTACTTC.

This chain uses TRBV11-3 with TRBJ2-1, with D uncertain. Trimming shortened V by 3 bases and J by 9 bases, and 15 bases separated the two germline ends. The CDR3 covers 14 residues. The V gene's germline CDR1 is SGHNT and CDR2 YENEEA. The CDR3, as DNA: TGTGCCAGCAGCTTTTCCTCTGATAGTGGTGAGCAGTTCTTC. Amino acid sequence: CASSFSSDSGEQFF.